The 13 T cell receptor beta chains listed next were all sequenced from one sample in a study of radiotherapy plus CTLA-4 blockade in lung cancer. The table came from immunoSEQ multiplex PCR; TCRdb's copy has only in-frame clones and leaves some out. This table holds roughly 32,000 clones, roughly 70% found once. Sequenced material: peripheral blood, taken from a patient treated with radiotherapy plus ipilimumab. The receptors derive from a human donor with non-small cell lung cancer who had stable disease on radiotherapy plus ipilimumab.

V and J are TRBV4-3 and TRBJ2-2; D is possibly TRBD1 or TRBD2 (5 bases each). The germline V gene has CDR1 LGHNA and CDR2 YSLEER. This CDR3 spans 16 amino acids. Trimming removed 1 base from V and 0 bases from J, with 9 bases in between. For the CDR3, the DNA is TGCGCCAGCAGCCAAGCCGGGACCTCGAACACCGGGGAGCTGTTTTTT. Residues: CASSQAGTSNTGELFF.

The gene calls are TRBV7-9 and TRBJ2-5; no clear D. CDR3 length: 13 residues. The germline CDR1 and CDR2 sequences are SEHNR and FQNEAQ (reference sequence). With 3 bases removed from V and 5 bases from J, the gap between germline ends came to 10 bases. The CDR3 is CASSLPVGETQYF. The CDR3 DNA is TGTGCCAGCAGCTTGCCAGTCGGCGAGACCCAGTACTTC.

This rearrangement joins TRBV4-3 to TRBJ2-3, with 8 bases aligning to TRBD2. The CDR3 runs to 17 residues. Germline lookup yields CDR1 LGHNA and CDR2 YSLEER. V trimming: 1 base; J trimming: 3 bases; junction bases outside the gene matches: 9. The CDR3 DNA reads TGCGCCAGCAGCCAAGGGACGGGAGGGGGTAGGACAGATACGCAGTATTTT. Translation gives CASSQGTGGGRTDTQYF.

Turning to this clone: The sample carries other DNA sequences with the same CDR3. This chain connects TRBV20-1 to TRBJ1-1; D is uncertain. Between the trimmed V and J ends, which lost 3 bases and 2 bases, there was a span of 4 bases. The CDR3 is 11 amino acids. Germline CDR1 and CDR2: DFQATT and SNEGSKA (reference sequence). CDR3 loop: CSARENTEAFF. CDR3 bases: TGCAGTGCTAGGGAAAACACTGAAGCTTTCTTT.

In this sample, this clone turned up once. This rearrangement joins TRBV4-2 to TRBJ2-3; D uncertain. Germline-derived CDR1 and CDR2 are LGHNA and YNFKEQ. V shed 0 bases and J shed 5 bases, with 6 bases lying between them. The CDR3 is 13 amino acids. CDR3 sequence reads: CASSQDPVDTQYF. The CDR3 DNA follows: TGTGCCAGCAGCCAAGATCCTGTAGATACGCAGTATTTT.

This chain uses TRBV18 with TRBJ1-1; 7 bases agree with TRBD1. CDR1 is KGHSH, CDR2 LQKENI, per germline. J gave up 3 bases and V 2 bases, and 6 bases lay outside the gene matches. The CDR3 contains 15 residues. The CDR3 coding sequence is TGTGCCAGCTCACCAGGGACAGCAGGGTACACTGAAGCTTTCTTT. Its translation is CASSPGTAGYTEAFF.

The chain has TRBV2 and TRBJ2-1, with 9 bases identical to TRBD1. V trimming: 6 bases; J trimming: 1 base; junction bases outside the gene matches: 4. The CDR3 has 15 residues. Per the germline V gene, CDR1 is SNHLY and CDR2 is FYNNEI. The CDR3 region is CASSPTGGSYNEQFF. CDR3 bases: TGTGCCAGCAGCCCGACAGGGGGATCCTACAATGAGCAGTTCTTC. The complete variable domain, with remaining parts taken from reference TRBV2 and TRBJ2-1, reads EPEVTQTPSHQVTQMGQEVILRCVPISNHLYFYWYRQILGQKVEFLVSFYNNEISEKSEIFDDQFSVERPDGSNFTLKIRSTKLEDSAMYFCASSPTGGSYNEQFFGPGTRLTVL.

The chain carries TRBV11-3 and TRBJ2-7; no definite D call. The CDR3 totals 11 residues. V lost 6 bases and J 1 base, leaving 4 bases between the germline ends. The V gene's germline CDR1 is SGHNT and CDR2 YENEEA. The CDR3 sequence: CASRMSYEQYF. The CDR3 DNA is TGTGCCAGCAGAATGTCCTACGAGCAGTACTTC.

This clone was detected only a few times. The chain links TRBV27 to TRBJ1-5; tentative D call: TRBD1 (5 bases). Trimming removed 2 bases at V and 9 bases at J, with 8 bases between. The CDR3 runs 12 residues. Germline CDR1 MNHEY, CDR2 SMNVEV (reference sequence). The CDR3 here is CASSLTQGPQHF. In DNA, the CDR3 is TGTGCCAGCAGTTTAACTCAGGGGCCCCAGCATTTT.

This clone was seen a few times. V and J are TRBV6-5 and TRBJ2-7, with a weak D call TRBD1 (7 bases). The germline V gene encodes CDR1 MNHEY and CDR2 SVGAGI. The CDR3 is made up of 14 amino acids. Trimming removed 4 bases from V and 5 bases from J, with 15 bases in between. The CDR3 loop is CASSSKTGRHEQYF. The CDR3 DNA is TGTGCCAGCAGTTCAAAGACAGGGAGGCACGAGCAGTACTTC.

The chain links TRBV7-2 to TRBJ2-7, with 10 positions matching TRBD2. CDR3 size: 15 residues. Germline V gives CDR1 SGHTA, CDR2 FQGNSA. The V and J ends lost 4 bases and 5 bases, in that order; junction bases with no gene match: 8. This chain's CDR3 is CASSWSSGSRNEQYF. CDR3 sequence (DNA): TGTGCCAGCAGCTGGTCTAGCGGGAGTAGAAACGAGCAGTACTTC.

The chain is built from TRBV5-1 and TRBJ2-6, with 7 bases fitting TRBD1. Germline loops: CDR1 SGHRS, CDR2 YFSETQ. V trimming: 3 bases; J trimming: 4 bases; junction bases outside the gene matches: 4. The CDR3 extends over 15 amino acids. This chain's CDR3 is CASSWDSSGANVLTF. CDR3 coding DNA: TGCGCCAGCAGCTGGGACAGCTCGGGGGCCAACGTCCTGACTTTC. Variable domain in full (rest from reference TRBV5-1 and TRBJ2-6): KAGVTQTPRYLIKTRGQQVTLSCSPISGHRSVSWYQQTPGQGLQFLFEYFSETQRNKGNFPGRFSGRQFSNSRSEMNVSTLELGDSALYLCASSWDSSGANVLTFGAGSRLTVL.

The chain has TRBV6-5 and TRBJ2-1, with 14 bases matching TRBD2. The CDR3 covers 14 residues. The trim removed 5 bases at V and 7 bases at J, leaving 1 base unmatched. CDR1 is MNHEY and CDR2 is SVGAGI in the germline V gene. CDR3 loop: CASSRTSGRNEQFF. DNA of the CDR3: TGTGCCAGCAGTCGGACTAGCGGGAGGAATGAGCAGTTCTTC.